This passage covers 2 T cell receptor beta chains from one sample sequenced in a study of patients and donors after allogeneic stem cell transplantation. One entry per CDR3 protein results from TCRdb running MiXCR on the RT-PCR reads. The table includes over 1,500 distinct CDR3 sequences, around 23% detected once. Sequenced input: blood, either unsorted or a sorted T cell fraction (not recorded which). The receptors shown here come from a human donor who was either an allogeneic HSCT recipient or a stem cell or donor lymphocyte infusion donor (not recorded which). It is not recorded whose cells these are; they may come from a transplant donor.

This clonotype occurred once. The J gene is TRBJ1-1, the V gene TRBV30; 9 nucleotides line up with TRBD1. CDR1 and CDR2 (germline): GTSNPN, SVGIG (reference sequence). J was trimmed by 3 bases and V by 7 bases; bases with no gene match: 6. The length of the CDR3 is 13 residues. The CDR3 loop is CAYQDRGDTEAFF. The CDR3 DNA follows: TGTGCCTACCAGGACAGGGGCGACACTGAAGCTTTCTTT.

CDR3 sequence (DNA): TGTGCCAGCAGCCAAGACAGCGGAGATACGCAGTATTTT. It specifies CASSQDSGDTQYF. V and J are TRBV3-1 and TRBJ2-3; TRBD2 is a possible D gene (5 bases). The germline CDR1 and CDR2 sequences are LGHDT and YNNKEL (reference sequence). The CDR3 runs 13 residues. The V end lost 0 bases, the J end lost 5 bases, and 6 bases lay between the germline ends.